These T cell receptor beta chains were read from a single sample in a study of shared clonotypes between healthy human individuals. The repertoire was sequenced with immunoSEQ multiplex PCR; TCRdb's copy has only in-frame clones and lacks some. The sample holds about 2.1 million clones, about 93% seen once. Sequenced material: naive CD8+ T cells from PBMCs. The source is a man between 18 and 29 years old in good health. Some clones in this sample may be carry-over from other donors' samples. Both conserved end residues are part of each CDR3. A D gene is named only where the DNA matches it firmly. Only some rows state a clone size, as once, few, many or a class for expanded clones.

>17|NA|TRBJ2-6|TRBV7-6|NA
CASSPGRGPPGANVLTF
TGTGCCAGCAGCCCGGGACGCGGGCCTCCTGGGGCCAACGTCCTGACTTTC
>18|TRBD1|TRBJ1-5|TRBV4-1|NA
CASSQAPVPQGASQPQHF
TGCGCCAGCAGCCAGGCTCCCGTTCCACAGGGGGCAAGTCAGCCCCAGCATTTT
>16|TRBD1|TRBJ1-5|TRBV15|NA
CATSSREGQGSQPQHF
TGTGCCACCAGCAGCCGAGAGGGACAGGGAAGTCAGCCCCAGCATTTT
>15|NA|TRBJ1-2|TRBV2|NA
CASSGSRDTNYGYTF
TGTGCCAGCAGTGGAAGCAGGGACACCAACTATGGCTACACCTTC
>15|TRBD2|TRBJ2-7|TRBV30|NA
CAWSVTGGNSYEQYF
TGTGCCTGGAGTGTAACGGGGGGAAACTCCTACGAGCAGTACTTC
>14|NA|TRBJ2-7|TRBV28|NA
CASSFDGFTYEQYF
TGTGCCAGCAGTTTTGACGGGTTTACCTACGAGCAGTACTTC
>14|TRBD1|TRBJ2-5|TRBV10-1|once
CASSGTGKGETQYF
TGCGCCAGCAGTGGGACAGGGAAGGGCGAGACCCAGTACTTC
>15|TRBD2|TRBJ2-7|TRBV6-5|NA
CASSYSNGGDYEQYF
TGTGCCAGCAGTTACTCGAACGGGGGGGACTACGAGCAGTACTTC
>15|NA|TRBJ2-7|TRBV4-1|NA
CASITGSRTSYEQYF
TGCGCCAGCATCACGGGTAGCAGAACATCCTACGAGCAGTACTTC
>15|TRBD2|TRBJ2-5|TRBV28|NA
CASSPWGGLQETQYF
TGTGCCAGCAGTCCGTGGGGAGGGCTACAAGAGACCCAGTACTTC